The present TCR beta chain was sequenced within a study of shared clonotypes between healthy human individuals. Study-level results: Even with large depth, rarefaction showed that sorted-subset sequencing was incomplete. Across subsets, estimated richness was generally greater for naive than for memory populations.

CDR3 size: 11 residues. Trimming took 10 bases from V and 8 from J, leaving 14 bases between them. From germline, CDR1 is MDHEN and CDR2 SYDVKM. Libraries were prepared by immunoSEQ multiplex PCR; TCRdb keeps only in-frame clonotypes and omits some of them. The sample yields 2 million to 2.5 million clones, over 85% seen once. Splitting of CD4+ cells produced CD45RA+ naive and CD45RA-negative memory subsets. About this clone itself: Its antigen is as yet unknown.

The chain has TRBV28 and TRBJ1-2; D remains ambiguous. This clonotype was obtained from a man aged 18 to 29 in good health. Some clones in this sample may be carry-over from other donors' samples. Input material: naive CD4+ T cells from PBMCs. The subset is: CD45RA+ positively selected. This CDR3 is CATSSWGGYTF. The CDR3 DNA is TGTGCCACCTCATCTTGGGGAGGCTACACCTTC.